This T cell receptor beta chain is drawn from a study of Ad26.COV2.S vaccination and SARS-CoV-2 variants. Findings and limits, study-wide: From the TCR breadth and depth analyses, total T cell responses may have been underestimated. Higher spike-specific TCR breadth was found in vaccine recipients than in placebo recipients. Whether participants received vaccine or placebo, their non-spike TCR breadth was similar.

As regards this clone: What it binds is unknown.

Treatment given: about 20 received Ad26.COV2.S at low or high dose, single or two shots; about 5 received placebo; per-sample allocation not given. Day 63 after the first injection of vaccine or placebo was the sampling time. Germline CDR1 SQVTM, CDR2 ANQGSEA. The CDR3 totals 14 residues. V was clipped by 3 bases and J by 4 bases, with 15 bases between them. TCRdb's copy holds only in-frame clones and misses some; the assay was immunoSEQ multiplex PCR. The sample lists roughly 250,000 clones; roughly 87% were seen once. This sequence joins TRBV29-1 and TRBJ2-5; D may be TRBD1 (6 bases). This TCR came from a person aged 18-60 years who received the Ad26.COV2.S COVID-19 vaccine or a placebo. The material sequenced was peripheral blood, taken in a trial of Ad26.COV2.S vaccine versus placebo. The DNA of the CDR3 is TGCAGCGTTGATCAGTGGGGGCGCCCAGAGACCCAGTACTTC. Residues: CSVDQWGRPETQYF.